These 16 T cell receptor beta chains originate from one sample sequenced in a study of T cell repertoires in cytomegalovirus infection. A single record per CDR3 protein comes from TCRdb applying MiXCR to the reads. The sample carries hundreds of thousands of distinct CDR3 sequences, roughly a sixth recorded once. The sample taken for sequencing was PBMCs. The receptor source for this set is a human donor in good health (CMV status not recorded). Some clones in this sample may be carry-over from other donors' samples.

This clonotype appeared once. This chain links TRBV5-5 with TRBJ2-1; D might be TRBD1 or TRBD2, each matching 6 bases. This CDR3 region has 12 residues. Trimming left V 4 bases short and J 11 bases short, with 13 bases between. Looked up from germline, CDR1 is SGHKS and CDR2 is YYEKEE (reference sequence). The chain's CDR3 is CASSLGGVQQFF. The DNA for the CDR3 is TGTGCCAGCAGCCTGGGGGGCGTTCAGCAGTTCTTC.

This clonotype has only a few counts. The gene calls are TRBV14 and TRBJ1-2; no clear D. The V end was cut by 6 bases, the J end by 4 bases, with 12 bases between. The germline CDR1 and CDR2 sequences are SGHDN and FVKESK. The CDR3 spans 13 residues. Here the CDR3 reads CASSISGPYGYTF. The CDR3 region has the DNA TGTGCCAGCAGTATTTCAGGACCCTATGGCTACACCTTC.

There are many counts of this clonotype. V and J are TRBV7-2 and TRBJ2-3; 13 positions agree with TRBD2. The trim removed 2 bases at V and 6 bases at J, leaving 11 bases unmatched. The CDR3 has 18 amino acids. Germline CDR1 is SGHTA and CDR2 is FQGNSA. DNA for the CDR3: TGTGCCAGCAGCTTACTGACTAGCGGGGGGCAAATAATGGATACGCAGTATTTT. Its translation: CASSLLTSGGQIMDTQYF.

The chain is built from TRBV28 and TRBJ2-7, with 9 bases aligning to TRBD2. The trim removed 4 bases at V and 5 bases at J, leaving 12 bases unmatched. The length of the CDR3 is 16 residues. Germline assignment: CDR1 MDHEN and CDR2 SYDVKM. Written as DNA, the CDR3 is TGTGCCAGCAGTTCCCCTGGACTAGCGATTCCTAACGAGCAGTACTTC. It encodes CASSSPGLAIPNEQYF.

This clonotype has a handful of counts. DNA for the CDR3: TGTGCCAGCTCACCACGACCCGGGGAAGCTTTCTTT. It yields the protein CASSPRPGEAFF. The V call is TRBV18, the J call TRBJ1-1; no definite D call. CDR1 KGHSH and CDR2 LQKENI come from the germline V gene. The CDR3 contains 12 residues. The V end was cut by 1 base, the J end by 8 bases, with 8 bases between.

The sample holds one count of this clonotype. The chain has TRBV28 and TRBJ1-5; D is ambiguous. Germline assignment: CDR1 MDHEN and CDR2 SYDVKM. The CDR3 consists of 13 residues. V was pared by 5 bases and J by 5 bases, with 10 bases between. The CDR3 DNA follows: TGTGCCAGCAGTATGCTCAACGATCAGCCCCAGCATTTT. Residues: CASSMLNDQPQHF.

This clonotype appeared many times. The chain has TRBV20-1 and TRBJ2-1; the D gene is possibly TRBD2 (6 bases). CDR3 size: 14 residues. V was shortened by 3 bases and J by 4 bases, with 13 bases between the two germline ends. Germline V lookup: CDR1 DFQATT, CDR2 SNEGSKA (reference sequence). CDR3 sequence (DNA): TGCAGTGCTAGTCCAACGGGGACTTACAATGAGCAGTTCTTC. Residues: CSASPTGTYNEQFF.

The V call is TRBV7-9, the J call TRBJ2-1, with D perhaps TRBD1 (5 bases). The length of the CDR3 is 17 residues. Germline assignment: CDR1 SEHNR and CDR2 FQNEAQ (reference sequence). V was pared by 2 bases and J by 1 base, with 15 bases between. For the CDR3, the DNA is TGTGCCAGCAGCTTAAATTGGCAGGGTCAATCCTACAATGAGCAGTTCTTC. Its protein product is CASSLNWQGQSYNEQFF.

The table lists this clonotype with many counts. One end of the junction fails to match germline, which may point to a read error. This sequence joins TRBV5-4 and TRBJ2-7; 10 bases match TRBD1. Germline CDR1 reads SGHNT; CDR2 reads YYREEE (reference sequence). This CDR3 has 14 residues. The CDR3 loop reads CASSTRQGAYEQYF. As DNA, the CDR3 is TGCGCCAGCAGCACTCGACAGGGGGCTTACGAGCAGTACTTC.

This clonotype was detected many times. J is TRBJ1-6 and V is TRBV15; the D gene is possibly TRBD1 (5 bases). CDR3 length: 14 residues. V gave up 3 bases and J gave up 10 bases, with 13 bases separating them. Per germline, CDR1 LNHNV and CDR2 YYDKDF (reference sequence). The CDR3 DNA is TGTGCCACCAGCAGTCAGGGAGGTTTGTCACCCCTCCACTTT. Its protein product is CATSSQGGLSPLHF.

This rearrangement joins TRBV20-1 to TRBJ1-5; weak D call: TRBD1 (5 bases). The CDR3 has 13 residues. CDR1 and CDR2 from the germline V gene are DFQATT and SNEGSKA (reference sequence). V gave up 4 bases and J gave up 5 bases, with 12 bases separating them. The CDR3 reads CSAIIGGYQPQHF. DNA for the CDR3: TGCAGTGCTATCATCGGGGGGTATCAGCCCCAGCATTTT.

This rearrangement joins TRBV6-2 or TRBV6-3 to TRBJ1-1; D unresolved. The CDR3 totals 12 residues. Germline-derived CDR1 and CDR2 are MNHEY and SVGEGT. V was cut by 2 bases and J by 7 bases, with 8 bases left in between. The DNA for the CDR3 is TGTGCCAGCAGTTACCCGGACGTTGAAGCTTTCTTT. It specifies CASSYPDVEAFF.

This clonotype occurred many times. The chain employs TRBV18 and TRBJ2-3; D may correspond to TRBD1 or TRBD2 (5 bases each). The CDR3 contains 14 residues. V gave up 2 bases and J gave up 4 bases, with 10 bases separating them. Germline V gives CDR1 KGHSH, CDR2 LQKENI. For the CDR3, the DNA is TGTGCCAGCTCACCAGGGACCCCACCAGATACGCAGTATTTT. Protein: CASSPGTPPDTQYF.

This clonotype appeared many times. V usage is TRBV7-2 and J usage is TRBJ2-7; D remains ambiguous. Between the trimmed V and J ends, which lost 2 bases and 0 bases, there was a span of 11 bases. The germline V gene encodes CDR1 SGHTA and CDR2 FQGNSA. The CDR3 runs to 15 residues. CDR3 sequence reads: CASSLSWLSSYEQYF. DNA of the CDR3: TGTGCCAGCAGCTTATCGTGGTTAAGCTCCTACGAGCAGTACTTC. Supplemented by reference TRBV7-2 and TRBJ2-7, the full variable domain reads GAGVSQSPSNKVTEKGKDVELRCDPISGHTALYWYRQSLGQGLEFLIYFQGNSAPDKSGLPSDRFSAERTGGSVSTLTIQRTQQEDSAVYLCASSLSWLSSYEQYFGPGTRLTVT.

This clonotype occurred once. One junction end disagrees with the germline gene, perhaps due to a read error. The genes are TRBV6-5 and TRBJ1-1; D gene uncertain. The CDR3 contains 14 residues. Germline lookup yields CDR1 MNHEY and CDR2 SVGAGI. CDR3 loop: CAIAAGLSNTEALF. CDR3 DNA sequence: TGTGCCATCGCAGCGGGTCTATCGAACACTGAAGCTCTCTTT.

The J gene is TRBJ2-5, the V gene TRBV27; no firm D call. V was cut by 5 bases and J by 2 bases, with 12 bases left in between. The germline V gene encodes CDR1 MNHEY and CDR2 SMNVEV (reference sequence). The CDR3 is 14 residues long. The CDR3 sequence is CASSPGRLQETQYF. The CDR3 DNA reads as TGTGCCAGCAGTCCTGGACGGTTACAAGAGACCCAGTACTTC.